This T cell receptor beta chain derives from a study of read filtering for tumor transcriptome and immune sequencing (TCRdb year 2020). Regarding the complete study: The cohort had roughly 17 male and 14 female patients with a mean age of roughly 70 years, ranging from roughly 45 to 80. By revised international staging, fewer than ten patients were R-ISS I, approximately 15 were R-ISS II and 6 or 7 were R-ISS III. After DNase treatment, whole-transcriptome libraries were prepared with the TruSeq RNA Access Library Prep Kit. Per sample, about 3.5 to 10.27 million TCR-region mapped reads were obtained with IR-seq, compared with only about 85 to 1,400 with RNA-seq. Using the same bone marrow samples, the study ran both targeted immune repertoire sequencing and bulk whole-transcriptome sequencing and then compared the TCR repertoires from each method. A main aim was a read-filtering strategy for immune repertoire data, specifically whether clonotypes supported by a single read should be removed. The study at large found these results: IR-seq captured clonotypes at much higher depth and more reliably than RNA-seq, and smaller IR-seq throughput sufficed to identify most shared clonotypes. The correlation between IR-seq and RNA-seq shared clonotype proportions was increased by removal of single-read clonotypes. In IR-seq, 80% to 85% of clonotypes but 3% to 3.5% of total reads were represented by single-read clonotypes, whereas in RNA-seq, about 70% of clonotypes and almost 45% of reads were represented by single-read clonotypes. The sorted CD138-negative fraction was a mixed bone marrow immune population, not purified T cells.

The Immunoverse kit was used to build TCR libraries from roughly 370 ng RNA, with molecular barcoded adaptors covering alpha/delta and beta/gamma chains. The same RNA used for transcriptome sequencing was used for TCR library preparation. TCR libraries were sequenced on an Illumina HiSeq 4000 with 2 x 150 cycles. As for how the authors treated the data: TCR reads were aligned to human V, D, J and C references and assembled into CDR3 clonotypes with MiXCR, including quality filtering and error correction. Clonotype counts and gene usage diversity were analyzed with the tcR package in R. Raw mapping reads were checked after the RNA-seq reads had been mapped by STAR aligner version 2.5.3a onto the human GRCh37 genome. To test the effect of sequencing depth on detected clonotypes, IR-seq fastq files were randomly downsampled using Seqtk 1.3. TCRdb reprocessing: public reads trimmed at Q25 with fastp, clones called with MiXCR, in-frame beta chains kept. Identical CDR3 protein sequences are pooled into one entry, listed with their most common genes and DNA. TCRdb, rather than the study authors, made the V and J calls. The sample table lists about 86,000 distinct CDR3 sequences, 9% to 15% of them with a count of one. About 15% of the sample belongs to the ten largest clones.

V loses 0 bases of germline sequence and J loses 4 bases, and the interval between the two ends is 17 bases. The germline V gene sets CDR1 to SGHRS and CDR2 to YFSETQ. From the cysteine through the phenylalanine, the CDR3 covers 16 amino acids. Only the CDR3 portion is preserved as DNA: 48 bases, with reading frame beginning at the first base. This clonotype was seen repeatedly, ten times or more. The antigen this receptor binds is unknown. Per-base qualities were not stored, and no clone one base away is much larger. Bone marrow was sampled from every patient at the time of active disease. Ficoll-Hypaque density gradient centrifugation was used to isolate the bone marrow mononuclear cells. CD138-negative cells were obtained by negative selection after labeling with CD138 magnetic microbeads on a MACS separator, removing myeloma plasma cells. Flow cytometry on an Attune NxT with CD138 antibodies was used to check the purity of the isolated cells. TRIzol reagent was used to extract total RNA, and a NanoDrop spectrophotometer was used to quantify the extracted RNA. Paired RNA-seq and IR-seq were performed on the CD138-negative bone marrow sample of each patient.

The sequence came from a donor over 35 with multiple myeloma. The rearrangement combines TRBV5-1 with TRBJ2-7; a tentative D call is TRBD2 (5 bases match). The specimen was a population of CD138-negative cells sorted from bone marrow. Interpreted using the paper, the cell subset or site label stands for: bone marrow mononuclear cells depleted of CD138+ plasma/myeloma cells by negative magnetic selection. The CDR3 has the sequence CASSLGRRGPEYEQYF. The bases read TGCGCCAGCAGCTTGGGGAGGCGCGGCCCCGAATACGAGCAGTACTTC.